A selection of T cell receptor beta chains follows, all from one sample in a study of identical twins. TCRdb reprocessed the 5' RACE reads via MiXCR and lists one record per CDR3 protein. The data hold approximately 190,000 distinct CDR3 sequences, with about 15% observed a single time. A further study also used this sample, focusing on T cells expressing NK-cell markers.

Material: CD8+ T cells sorted from blood. The receptors stem from a woman between 18 and 29 years old in good health. CDR3s include the opening cysteine and the closing phenylalanine or tryptophan. Fields, in order: CDR3 protein, CDR3 DNA, D gene, V gene, J gene, clone size. A D gene is named only where the DNA matches it firmly. Part of the rows lack a size; the others show once, few, many or a class for expanded clones.

cdr3_aa: CASSPGLEPYNEQFF
cdr3_nt: TGTGCCAGCAGCCCCGGACTAGAACCATACAATGAGCAGTTCTTC
d_call: TRBD2
v_call: TRBV7-9
j_call: TRBJ2-1
clone_size: .

cdr3_aa: CASSARSSSYNSPLHF
cdr3_nt: TGTGCCAGCAGCGCGCGAAGTAGCTCCTATAATTCACCCCTCCACTTT
d_call: .
v_call: TRBV7-6
j_call: TRBJ1-6
clone_size: few

cdr3_aa: CASSYWDEQFF
cdr3_nt: TGTGCCAGCAGTTACTGGGATGAGCAGTTCTTC
d_call: .
v_call: TRBV6-2/TRBV6-3
j_call: TRBJ2-1
clone_size: many

cdr3_aa: CATSRDTGPKRGEQFF
cdr3_nt: TGTGCCACCAGCAGAGATACGGGGCCCAAGAGGGGTGAGCAGTTCTTC
d_call: .
v_call: TRBV15
j_call: TRBJ2-1
clone_size: few

cdr3_aa: CASSSTGGFGSGELFF
cdr3_nt: TGTGCCAGCAGTTCTACAGGGGGCTTTGGGTCCGGGGAGCTGTTTTTT
d_call: TRBD1
v_call: TRBV6-5
j_call: TRBJ2-2
clone_size: .

cdr3_aa: CSVVGGEITGELFF
cdr3_nt: TGCAGCGTTGTTGGAGGGGAGATCACCGGGGAGCTGTTTTTT
d_call: .
v_call: TRBV29-1
j_call: TRBJ2-2
clone_size: .

cdr3_aa: CASSQDKGGLEAFF
cdr3_nt: TGCGCCAGCAGCCAAGATAAGGGGGGGCTCGAAGCTTTCTTT
d_call: .
v_call: TRBV4-1
j_call: TRBJ1-1
clone_size: .

cdr3_aa: CASSPSSGRGYNEQFF
cdr3_nt: TGTGCCAGCAGCCCATCTAGCGGGCGCGGTTACAATGAGCAGTTCTTC
d_call: TRBD2
v_call: TRBV7-7
j_call: TRBJ2-1
clone_size: few

cdr3_aa: CDSSSLTGRYEQYF
cdr3_nt: TGTGACAGCAGTTCCTTAACAGGGAGGTACGAGCAGTACTTC
d_call: .
v_call: TRBV6-5
j_call: TRBJ2-7
clone_size: .

cdr3_aa: CASSLEVLAVNTGELFF
cdr3_nt: TGCGCCAGCAGCTTGGAGGTTCTAGCGGTGAACACCGGGGAGCTGTTTTTT
d_call: TRBD2
v_call: TRBV5-1
j_call: TRBJ2-2
clone_size: many

cdr3_aa: CASSQGRETQYF
cdr3_nt: TGCGCCAGCAGCCAGGGTCGAGAGACCCAGTACTTC
d_call: .
v_call: TRBV4-3
j_call: TRBJ2-5
clone_size: .

cdr3_aa: CASTRGLGNEQFF
cdr3_nt: TGTGCCAGCACTAGGGGTTTGGGCAATGAGCAGTTCTTC
d_call: .
v_call: TRBV6-1
j_call: TRBJ2-1
clone_size: many

cdr3_aa: CSGVGKETQYF
cdr3_nt: TGCAGCGGCGTCGGGAAAGAGACCCAGTACTTC
d_call: .
v_call: TRBV29-1
j_call: TRBJ2-5
clone_size: many

cdr3_aa: CASSPKTVSDTQYF
cdr3_nt: TGTGCCAGCAGTCCAAAAACGGTATCAGATACGCAGTATTTT
d_call: .
v_call: TRBV27
j_call: TRBJ2-3
clone_size: .

cdr3_aa: CASSLVIRSTEQFF
cdr3_nt: TGCGCCAGCAGCTTGGTTATACGTTCTACTGAGCAGTTCTTC
d_call: .
v_call: TRBV5-1
j_call: TRBJ2-1
clone_size: .

cdr3_aa: CASSSTLAGANVLTF
cdr3_nt: TGTGCCAGCAGTTCGACTTTGGCTGGGGCCAACGTCCTGACTTTC
d_call: .
v_call: TRBV11-2
j_call: TRBJ2-6
clone_size: .

cdr3_aa: CASSPSGSEAFF
cdr3_nt: TGTGCCAGCAGCCCCTCGGGTTCTGAAGCTTTCTTT
d_call: .
v_call: TRBV7-2
j_call: TRBJ1-1
clone_size: .

cdr3_aa: CSATRDPSYNEQFF
cdr3_nt: TGCAGCGCGACCCGGGACCCCTCCTACAATGAGCAGTTCTTC
d_call: .
v_call: TRBV29-1
j_call: TRBJ2-1
clone_size: .

cdr3_aa: CASSQEREGFNEQFF
cdr3_nt: TGTGCCAGCAGCCAAGAACGGGAGGGCTTCAATGAGCAGTTCTTC
d_call: TRBD2
v_call: TRBV3-1
j_call: TRBJ2-1
clone_size: .

cdr3_aa: CSAILNEQFF
cdr3_nt: TGCAGCGCGATCCTCAATGAGCAGTTCTTC
d_call: .
v_call: TRBV29-1
j_call: TRBJ2-1
clone_size: .

cdr3_aa: CASSPNGGSSYNEQFF
cdr3_nt: TGTGCCAGCAGCCCTAACGGGGGAAGCTCCTACAATGAGCAGTTCTTC
d_call: .
v_call: TRBV7-6
j_call: TRBJ2-1
clone_size: few

cdr3_aa: CAISNQGRDRGRVGGELFF
cdr3_nt: TGTGCCATCAGTAACCAAGGAAGAGACAGGGGGCGAGTAGGCGGGGAGCTGTTTTTT
d_call: TRBD1
v_call: TRBV10-3
j_call: TRBJ2-2
clone_size: .

cdr3_aa: CASSFSDRPTGELFF
cdr3_nt: TGCGCCAGCAGCTTCTCTGACAGGCCAACCGGGGAGCTGTTTTTT
d_call: .
v_call: TRBV5-1
j_call: TRBJ2-2
clone_size: .

cdr3_aa: CASSLGAVVEQYF
cdr3_nt: TGTGCCAGCAGCTTAGGCGCGGTGGTCGAGCAGTACTTC
d_call: .
v_call: TRBV7-9
j_call: TRBJ2-7
clone_size: few

cdr3_aa: CASSEEVRETQYF
cdr3_nt: TGTGCCAGCAGTGAAGAAGTGCGGGAGACCCAGTACTTC
d_call: .
v_call: TRBV6-1
j_call: TRBJ2-5
clone_size: .

cdr3_aa: CATVGRYEQYF
cdr3_nt: TGTGCCACCGTCGGCAGGTACGAGCAGTACTTC
d_call: .
v_call: TRBV25-1
j_call: TRBJ2-7
clone_size: few

cdr3_aa: CASSLGSPSSFPEQYF
cdr3_nt: TGTGCCAGCAGCTTAGGAAGCCCTAGTAGTTTCCCCGAGCAGTACTTC
d_call: .
v_call: TRBV11-2
j_call: TRBJ2-7
clone_size: .

cdr3_aa: CASTSSSAYNEQFF
cdr3_nt: TGTGCCAGCACCTCTAGCTCCGCCTACAATGAGCAGTTCTTC
d_call: .
v_call: TRBV12-3/TRBV12-4
j_call: TRBJ2-1
clone_size: few

cdr3_aa: CASSYEIAGYNEQFF
cdr3_nt: TGTGCCAGCAGTTATGAAATAGCGGGATACAATGAGCAGTTCTTC
d_call: TRBD2
v_call: TRBV6-2/TRBV6-3
j_call: TRBJ2-1
clone_size: few

cdr3_aa: CASSLGTGFYEQYF
cdr3_nt: TGTGCCAGCAGTCTAGGGACAGGGTTCTACGAGCAGTACTTC
d_call: TRBD1
v_call: TRBV12-3/TRBV12-4
j_call: TRBJ2-7
clone_size: many